This entry concerns a single TCR beta chain. Antigen specificity is unknown. These data originate in a study of shared clonotypes between healthy human individuals. Study conclusions and caveats: Larger richness was generally estimated for naive than memory subsets.

Germline loops: CDR1 SEHNR, CDR2 FQNEAQ (reference sequence). The CDR3 extends over 14 amino acids. With V trimmed by 6 bases and J by 5 bases, 10 bases remained unmatched. The data were produced by immunoSEQ multiplex PCR, yet TCRdb's version contains in-frame clones alone and is incomplete. The sample lists under 2.5 million clones; roughly 92% were seen once. The receptor was derived from a man aged 18 to 29 in good health. Some clones in this sample may be carry-over from other donors' samples. Sequences were obtained from naive CD4+ T cells from PBMCs. The subset here: CD45RA+ positively selected. The V and J genes are TRBV7-9 and TRBJ2-7, with TRBD1 identical over 7 bases. CDR3 sequence: CASSYDRVGHEQYF. The CDR3 nucleotides read TGTGCCAGCAGTTATGACAGGGTGGGACACGAGCAGTACTTC.